The rows below give T cell receptor beta chains drawn from one sample of a study of blood T cell repertoires in COVID-19. The data were produced by immunoSEQ multiplex PCR, yet TCRdb's version contains in-frame clones alone and is incomplete. This sample has fewer than 120,000 clones, with 70% to 90% found just once. The sequenced sample was peripheral blood. All receptors come from a human donor in a cohort sampled during active COVID-19. Each CDR3 is given with its conserved first and last residue. Clone size is not always given. Where it is, it says once, few, many or a class for expanded clones.

cdr3_aa v_call clone_size
CASSWGAYEQYF TRBV6-2/TRBV6-3 once
CASSPTGGSRETQYF TRBV18 -
CASSLFSTGGAAEAFF TRBV28 -
CASSEDGTSGRWEQFF TRBV2 -
CASSEVGMGTEAFF TRBV4-1 -
CASRAQGGGTEAFF TRBV14 -
CASSRTGAGIYNSPLHF TRBV19 once
CASSLGGKTEAFF TRBV27 -
CASSLHRGLEEKLFF TRBV2 -
CASSLRRMSYEQYF TRBV6-2/TRBV6-3 -
CATSIWGWYSNQPQHF TRBV15 -
CSVRTDREAFF TRBV29-1 -
CASSQDRSGSNQETQYF TRBV4-1 -
CASSQAPGAGYYEQYF TRBV4-1 -
CASSHNRAANTGELFF TRBV5-1 -
CASSMTSGLYEQYF TRBV19 -
CASSSGQGRPYNEQFF TRBV5-4 -
CSVVVGQGRGYTF TRBV29-1 -
CSVQERGGYTF TRBV29-1 -
CASGLANTQAGTEAFF TRBV12-5 -
CASRWREGSYNEQFF TRBV19 -
CASSLRQRAGQGAHEQYF TRBV7-2 -
CASSRLTGTFTEAFF TRBV4-3 -
CASSSQGAGETQYF TRBV5-1 -
CASRLPGQLNEQFF TRBV28 -
CASSLAGEREKLFF TRBV5-1 few
CASSQGRSRGRDEKLFF TRBV4-1 -
CASGWDTDTEAFF TRBV2 -
CASSSWTAYEQYF TRBV7-9 -
CASSYQTGADPYGYTF TRBV27 -
CASSMGLSPSSYNEQFF TRBV5-5 once
CASSYGTGRTSTDTQYF TRBV5-1 -
CAWSVDGRGRYQPQHF TRBV30 -
CASSLFAGKYNEQFF TRBV27 -
CASSLSDSFISTDTQYF TRBV27 -
CATGTGGYEQYF TRBV5-1 -
CATSDRGRASGNEQFF TRBV24-1 -
CASSQIQGPGYEQYF TRBV4-3 -
CASSQAPTGAEETQYF TRBV4-2 -
CATSRDPTGQETQYF TRBV15 -
CASSTANGGPGYNEQFF TRBV5-8 -
CASGTSVGSEAFF TRBV12-5 -
CASSRSGTGGNIQYF TRBV7-2 -
CASSLADTQYF TRBV6-5 -
CASSLQGATEAFF TRBV5-4 -
CASSLLPEVEYGYTF TRBV6-5 -